In this sample, the clone carrying this T cell receptor (beta chain) turned up many times. What it binds is not known. The data derive from a study of T cell repertoires in cytomegalovirus infection. Study-wide context: Matching HLA type, along with CMV infection, was indicated by public TCR beta signatures.

Study-wide results and limits: The ex vivo response was dominated by HLA-C-restricted CMV-specific TCR beta clonotypes.

One entry per CDR3 protein results from TCRdb running MiXCR on the reads. Of over 450,000 distinct CDR3 sequences in the sample, 11% were seen once. The germline V and J ends were trimmed by 5 bases and 10 bases, with 17 bases remaining between them. The CDR3 extends over 13 amino acids. This receptor was obtained from a human donor in good health (CMV status not recorded). Some clones in this sample may be carry-over from other donors' samples. The V and J genes are TRBV12-3 or TRBV12-4 and TRBJ1-2; D ambiguous. The material sequenced was PBMCs. In DNA, the CDR3 is TGTGCCAGCAGTCCGGACCCGACAAGACCCTACACCTTC. It codes for CASSPDPTRPYTF.